The 7 T cell receptor beta chains in this list originate from one sample, sequenced in a study of blood T cell repertoires in COVID-19. Generated by immunoSEQ multiplex PCR, the TCRdb table keeps only in-frame clones and is missing some. This sample yields 220,000 or so clones, of which about four fifths are seen a single time; roughly 3% belongs to the top ten. Sequenced sample: peripheral blood. The source of these receptors is a woman in her twenties or thirties who had recovered from COVID-19.

The V and J genes are TRBV3-1 (or the pseudogene TRBV3-2) and TRBJ1-6; tentative D call: TRBD1 (6 bases). Germline CDR1 reads LGHDT; CDR2 reads YNNKEL (reference sequence). This CDR3 region has 14 residues. Deletions cut 5 bases from V and 11 bases from J, with 16 bases between. Written as DNA, the CDR3 is TGTGCCAGCAGCTCCTACAGGGTCGGGGCACCCCTCCACTTT. It codes for CASSSYRVGAPLHF.

The CDR3: CASSPRQGAVYGYTF. The CDR3 nucleotides read TGTGCCAGCAGCCCCCGACAGGGGGCGGTCTATGGCTACACCTTC. The rearrangement joins TRBV9 to TRBJ1-2, with 10 bases matching TRBD1. CDR3 length equals 15 residues. Germline-derived CDR1 and CDR2 are SGDLS and YYNGEE. The V gene end was trimmed by 4 bases and the J gene end by 4 bases; junction bases not matched to a gene: 7.

In its sample, this clone was seen a few times. CDR3 protein: CASSPGLAEAYEQYF. DNA for the CDR3: TGTGCCAGCAGCCCAGGACTAGCGGAGGCCTACGAGCAGTACTTC. The chain uses TRBV28 and TRBJ2-7, with 10 nucleotides matching TRBD2. With 6 bases clipped from V and 2 bases from J, the junction kept 7 bases outside the gene matches. This CDR3 region has 15 residues. Germline V gene lookup returns CDR1 MDHEN and CDR2 SYDVKM.

The rearrangement uses TRBV6-6 and TRBJ1-6; 7 bases line up with TRBD1. The CDR3 contains 15 residues. Germline V gene data show CDR1 as MNHNY and CDR2 as SVGAGI (reference sequence). With V trimmed by 8 bases and J by 10 bases, 14 bases remained unmatched. CDR3 sequence reads: CASWVGTVRGSPLHF. The CDR3 DNA reads as TGTGCCAGCTGGGTAGGGACAGTGAGAGGGTCACCCCTCCACTTT.

The chain has TRBV27 and TRBJ2-5; TRBD1 aligns across 7 bases. CDR3 length: 14 amino acids. Germline CDR1 and CDR2: MNHEY and SMNVEV (reference sequence). V lost 5 bases and J lost 1; bases outside the gene matches: 4. The CDR3 DNA is TGTGCCAGCAGTACCTACAGGGGCCAAGAGACCCAGTACTTC. Translated, it gives CASSTYRGQETQYF.

In nucleotides, the CDR3 is TGTGCCAGCAGCCCCAGGCCGGACAGGAACTATGGCTACACCTTC. Its translation: CASSPRPDRNYGYTF. The rearrangement joins TRBV28 to TRBJ1-2; 7 nucleotides agree with TRBD1. CDR1 is MDHEN and CDR2 is SYDVKM in the germline V gene. CDR3 length: 15 residues. The junction had 9 bases not matched to a gene; V was cut back by 6 bases and J by 2 bases.

The gene calls are TRBV2 and TRBJ2-7, with 10 bases identical to TRBD2. There are 15 residues in the CDR3. The ends lost 2 bases at V and 6 bases at J; junction bases unmatched: 7. CDR1 and CDR2 from the germline V gene are SNHLY and FYNNEI. CDR3 DNA sequence: TGTGCCAGCAGTGAAAGTACTAGCGGGAAGGCCGAGCAGTACTTC. It encodes CASSESTSGKAEQYF.